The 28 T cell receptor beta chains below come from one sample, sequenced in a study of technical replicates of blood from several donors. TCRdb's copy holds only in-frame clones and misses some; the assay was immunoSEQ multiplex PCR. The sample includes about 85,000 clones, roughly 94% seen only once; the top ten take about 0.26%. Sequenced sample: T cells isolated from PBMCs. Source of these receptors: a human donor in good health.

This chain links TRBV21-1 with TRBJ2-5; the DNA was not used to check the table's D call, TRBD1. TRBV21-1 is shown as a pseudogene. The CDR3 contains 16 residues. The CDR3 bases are TGTGCCAGCAGCCCACTCCCAGGACAGGAGCAAGAGACCCAGTACTTC. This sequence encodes CASSPLPGQEQETQYF.

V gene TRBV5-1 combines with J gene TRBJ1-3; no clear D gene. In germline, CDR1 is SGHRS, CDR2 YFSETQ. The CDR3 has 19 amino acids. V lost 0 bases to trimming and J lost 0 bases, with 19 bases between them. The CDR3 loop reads CASSLELEGGENSGNTIYF. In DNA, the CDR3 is TGCGCCAGCAGCTTGGAGCTCGAGGGCGGCGAGAACTCTGGAAACACCATATATTTT. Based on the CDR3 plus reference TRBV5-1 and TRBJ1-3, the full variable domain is KAGVTQTPRYLIKTRGQQVTLSCSPISGHRSVSWYQQTPGQGLQFLFEYFSETQRNKGNFPGRFSGRQFSNSRSEMNVSTLELGDSALYLCASSLELEGGENSGNTIYFGEGSWLTVV.

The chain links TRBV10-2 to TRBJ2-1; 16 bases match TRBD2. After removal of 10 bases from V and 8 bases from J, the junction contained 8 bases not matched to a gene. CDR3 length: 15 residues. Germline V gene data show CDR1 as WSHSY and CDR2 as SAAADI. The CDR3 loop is CAIAGLAGGRDEQFF. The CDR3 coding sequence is TGCGCCATCGCGGGACTAGCGGGAGGGCGGGATGAGCAGTTCTTC.

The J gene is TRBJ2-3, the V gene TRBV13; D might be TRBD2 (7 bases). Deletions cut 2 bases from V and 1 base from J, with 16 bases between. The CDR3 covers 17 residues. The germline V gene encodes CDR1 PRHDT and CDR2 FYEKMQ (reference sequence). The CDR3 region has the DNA TGTGCCAGCAGCTTAAGTGAAGGGGGGGCGGGCACAGATACGCAGTATTTT. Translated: CASSLSEGGAGTDTQYF.

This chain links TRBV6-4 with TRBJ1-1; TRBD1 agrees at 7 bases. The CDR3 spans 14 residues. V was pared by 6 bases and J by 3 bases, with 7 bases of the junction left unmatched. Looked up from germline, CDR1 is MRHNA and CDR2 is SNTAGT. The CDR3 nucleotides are TGTGCCAGCAGGCCTACTACAGGGGACACTGAAGCTTTCTTT. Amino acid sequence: CASRPTTGDTEAFF.

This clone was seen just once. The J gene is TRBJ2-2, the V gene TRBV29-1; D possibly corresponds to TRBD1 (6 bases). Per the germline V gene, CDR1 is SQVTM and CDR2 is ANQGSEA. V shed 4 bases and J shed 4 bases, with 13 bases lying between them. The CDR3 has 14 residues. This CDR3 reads CSVGVGGATGELFF. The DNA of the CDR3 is TGCAGCGTTGGGGTAGGGGGAGCCACCGGGGAGCTGTTTTTT.

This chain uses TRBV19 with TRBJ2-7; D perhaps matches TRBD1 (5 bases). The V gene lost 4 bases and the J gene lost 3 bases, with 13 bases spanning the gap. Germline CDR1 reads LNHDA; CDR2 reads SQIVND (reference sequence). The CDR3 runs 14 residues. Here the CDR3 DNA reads TGTGCCAGTAGTAATGGTCAGGGTGGCTACGAGCAGTACTTC. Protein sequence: CASSNGQGGYEQYF.

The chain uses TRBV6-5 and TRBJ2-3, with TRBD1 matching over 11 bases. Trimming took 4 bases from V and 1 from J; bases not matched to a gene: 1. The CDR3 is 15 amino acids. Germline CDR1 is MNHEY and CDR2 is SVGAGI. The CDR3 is CASSWDRGGTDTQYF. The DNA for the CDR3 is TGTGCCAGCAGTTGGGACAGGGGGGGCACAGATACGCAGTATTTT.

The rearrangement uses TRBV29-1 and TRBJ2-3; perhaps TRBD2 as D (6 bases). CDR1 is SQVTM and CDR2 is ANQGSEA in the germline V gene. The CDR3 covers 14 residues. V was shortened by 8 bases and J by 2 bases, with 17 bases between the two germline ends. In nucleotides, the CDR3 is TGCAGCCACACTCGGGGGACTCTCACAGATACGCAGTATTTT. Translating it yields CSHTRGTLTDTQYF.

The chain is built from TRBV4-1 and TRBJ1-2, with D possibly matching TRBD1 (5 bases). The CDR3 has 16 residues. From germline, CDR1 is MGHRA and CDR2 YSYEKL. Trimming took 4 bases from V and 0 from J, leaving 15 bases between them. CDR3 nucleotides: TGCGCCAGCAGCCCCCAAGCAGGGAATCCTAACTATGGCTACACCTTC. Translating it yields CASSPQAGNPNYGYTF.

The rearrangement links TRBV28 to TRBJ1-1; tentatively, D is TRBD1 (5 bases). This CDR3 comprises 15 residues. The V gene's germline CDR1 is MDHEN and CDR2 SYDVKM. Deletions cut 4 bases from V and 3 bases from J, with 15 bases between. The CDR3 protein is CASSSAEGGDTEAFF. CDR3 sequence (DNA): TGTGCCAGCAGTTCGGCCGAAGGAGGGGACACTGAAGCTTTCTTT.

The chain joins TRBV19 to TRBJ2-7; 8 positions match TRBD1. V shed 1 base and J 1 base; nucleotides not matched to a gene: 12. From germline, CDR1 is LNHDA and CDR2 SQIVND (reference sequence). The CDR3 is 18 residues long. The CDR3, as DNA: TGTGCCAGTAGTATAGGATCGACCGGGACAGGCCTTTCCTACGAGCAGTACTTC. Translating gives CASSIGSTGTGLSYEQYF. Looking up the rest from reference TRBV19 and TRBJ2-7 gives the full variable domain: DGGITQSPKYLFRKEGQNVTLSCEQNLNHDAMYWYRQDPGQGLRLIYYSQIVNDFQKGDIAEGYSVSREKKESFPLTVTSAQKNPTAFYLCASSIGSTGTGLSYEQYFGPGTRLTVT.

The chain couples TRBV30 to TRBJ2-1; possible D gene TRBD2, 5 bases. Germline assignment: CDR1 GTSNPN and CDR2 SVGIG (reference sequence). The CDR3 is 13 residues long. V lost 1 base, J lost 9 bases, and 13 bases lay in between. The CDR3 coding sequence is TGTGCCTGGAGTGAAAAGGACTTCCGTGAGCAGTTCTTC. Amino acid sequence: CAWSEKDFREQFF.

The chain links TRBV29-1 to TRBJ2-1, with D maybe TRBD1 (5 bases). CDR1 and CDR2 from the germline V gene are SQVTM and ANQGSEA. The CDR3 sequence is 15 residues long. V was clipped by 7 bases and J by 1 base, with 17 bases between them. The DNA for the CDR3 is TGCAGCGCCCCCGCCAGGGATAATTCCTACAATGAGCAGTTCTTC. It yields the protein CSAPARDNSYNEQFF.

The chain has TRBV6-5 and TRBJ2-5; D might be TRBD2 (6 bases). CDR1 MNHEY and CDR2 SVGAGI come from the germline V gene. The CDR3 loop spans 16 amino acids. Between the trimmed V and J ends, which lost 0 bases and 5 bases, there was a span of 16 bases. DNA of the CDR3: TGTGCCAGCAGTTACTCCTTTTTCGGGAGTCGGGAGACCCAGTACTTC. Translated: CASSYSFFGSRETQYF.

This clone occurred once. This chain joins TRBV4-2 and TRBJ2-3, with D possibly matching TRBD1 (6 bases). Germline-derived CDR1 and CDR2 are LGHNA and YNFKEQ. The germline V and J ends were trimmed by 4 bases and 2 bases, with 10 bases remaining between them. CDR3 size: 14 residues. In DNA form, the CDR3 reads TGTGCCAGCAGCCCCCAGGGGCTCACAGATACGCAGTATTTT. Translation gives CASSPQGLTDTQYF.

The CDR3 sequence is CASRGSDIRNQPQHF. As DNA, the CDR3 is TGTGCCAGCAGGGGCTCCGACATTCGGAATCAGCCCCAGCATTTT. V and J are TRBV6-1 and TRBJ1-5, with D unclear. Germline CDR1 and CDR2: MNHNS and SASEGT. This CDR3 has 15 residues. V was shortened by 6 bases and J by 4 bases, with 16 bases between the two germline ends.

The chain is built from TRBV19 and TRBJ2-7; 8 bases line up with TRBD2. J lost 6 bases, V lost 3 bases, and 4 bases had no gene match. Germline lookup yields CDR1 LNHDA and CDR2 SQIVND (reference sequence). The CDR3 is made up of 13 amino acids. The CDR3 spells CASSIQRGREQYF. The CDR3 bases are TGTGCCAGTAGTATCCAGCGGGGGCGCGAGCAGTACTTC.

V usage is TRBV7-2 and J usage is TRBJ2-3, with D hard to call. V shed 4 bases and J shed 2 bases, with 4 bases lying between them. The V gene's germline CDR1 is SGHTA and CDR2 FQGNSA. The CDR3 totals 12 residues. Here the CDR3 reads CASSSYTDTQYF. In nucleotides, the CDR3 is TGTGCCAGCAGCTCGTACACAGATACGCAGTATTTT.

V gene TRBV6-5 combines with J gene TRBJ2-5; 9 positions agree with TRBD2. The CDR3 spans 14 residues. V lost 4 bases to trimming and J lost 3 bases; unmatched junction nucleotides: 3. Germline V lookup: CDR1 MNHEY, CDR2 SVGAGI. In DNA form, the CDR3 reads TGTGCCAGCAGTTGGCAGCGGGAGGAAGAGACCCAGTACTTC. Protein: CASSWQREEETQYF.

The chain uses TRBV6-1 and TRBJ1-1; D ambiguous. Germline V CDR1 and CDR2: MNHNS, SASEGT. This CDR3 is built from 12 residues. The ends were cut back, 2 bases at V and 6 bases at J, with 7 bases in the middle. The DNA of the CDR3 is TGTGCCAGCAGTGAACATCGGGCTGAAGCTTTCTTT. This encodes CASSEHRAEAFF.

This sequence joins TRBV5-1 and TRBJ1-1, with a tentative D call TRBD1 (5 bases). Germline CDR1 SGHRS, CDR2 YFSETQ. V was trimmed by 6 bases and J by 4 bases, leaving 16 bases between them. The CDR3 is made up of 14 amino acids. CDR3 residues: CASTPLRERTEAFF. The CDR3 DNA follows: TGCGCCAGCACCCCGCTCAGGGAACGCACTGAAGCTTTCTTT.

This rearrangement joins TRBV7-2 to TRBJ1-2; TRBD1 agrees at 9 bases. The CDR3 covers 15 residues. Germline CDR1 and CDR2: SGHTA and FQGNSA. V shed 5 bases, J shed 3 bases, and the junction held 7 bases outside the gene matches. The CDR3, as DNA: TGTGCCAGCAGCCCGGACAGGGGAGACTACTATGGCTACACCTTC. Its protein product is CASSPDRGDYYGYTF.

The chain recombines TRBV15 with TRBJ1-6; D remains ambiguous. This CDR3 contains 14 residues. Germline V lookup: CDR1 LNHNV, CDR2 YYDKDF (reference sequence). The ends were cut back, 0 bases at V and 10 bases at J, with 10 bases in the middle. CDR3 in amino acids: CATSRDRFRSPLHF. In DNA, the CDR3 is TGTGCCACCAGCAGAGACAGGTTTCGCTCACCCCTCCACTTT. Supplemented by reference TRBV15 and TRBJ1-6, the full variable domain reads DAMVIQNPRYQVTQFGKPVTLSCSQTLNHNVMYWYQQKSSQAPKLLFHYYDKDFNNEADTPDNFQSRRPNTSFCFLDIRSPGLGDTAMYLCATSRDRFRSPLHFGNGTRLTVT.

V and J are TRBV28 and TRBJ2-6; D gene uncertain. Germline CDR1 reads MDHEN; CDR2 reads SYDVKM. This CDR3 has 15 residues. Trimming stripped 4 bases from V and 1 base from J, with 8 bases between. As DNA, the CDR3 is TGTGCCAGCAGTTCCTTCTCTTCTGGGGCCAACGTCCTGACTTTC. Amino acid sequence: CASSSFSSGANVLTF.

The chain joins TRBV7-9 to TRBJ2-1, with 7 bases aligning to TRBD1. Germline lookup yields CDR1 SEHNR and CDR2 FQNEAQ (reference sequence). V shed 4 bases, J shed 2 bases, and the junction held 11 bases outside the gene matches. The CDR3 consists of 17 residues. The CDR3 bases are TGTGCCAGCAGCTCACGGATCGGGACAGATACCTACAATGAGCAGTTCTTC. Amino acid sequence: CASSSRIGTDTYNEQFF.

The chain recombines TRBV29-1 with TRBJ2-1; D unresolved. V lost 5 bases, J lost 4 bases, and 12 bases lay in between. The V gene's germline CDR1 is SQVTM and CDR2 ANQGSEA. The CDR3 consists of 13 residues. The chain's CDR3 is CSVRGVGYNEQFF. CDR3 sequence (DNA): TGCAGCGTTCGCGGAGTTGGGTACAATGAGCAGTTCTTC.

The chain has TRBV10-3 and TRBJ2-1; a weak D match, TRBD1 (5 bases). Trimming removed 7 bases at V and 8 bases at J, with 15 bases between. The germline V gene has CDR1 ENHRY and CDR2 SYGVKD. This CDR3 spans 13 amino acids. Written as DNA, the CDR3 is TGTGCCATCAAGGGGTGGGGTTCCGATGAGCAGTTCTTC. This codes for CAIKGWGSDEQFF.